The 23 T cell receptor beta chains listed next were all sequenced from one sample in a study of long-term antiretroviral therapy in people with HIV. A v3.0 immunoSEQ assay was performed at survey level. Profiled with immunoSEQ multiplex PCR; TCRdb holds only in-frame clones, not every one. This sample has about 32,000 clones; roughly 85% occur once, and the top ten carry about 10%. Sample: unsorted PBMCs, taken 2.2 years after starting antiretroviral therapy. The receptors shown here come from a man aged 18 to 29 with HIV.

This chain joins TRBV6-5 and TRBJ1-1, with D possibly TRBD1 on 6 matching bases. Germline CDR1 is MNHEY and CDR2 is SVGAGI. The ends were cut back, 5 bases at V and 1 base at J, with 11 bases in the middle. The CDR3 has 14 residues. The CDR3 loop reads CASSTQGRNTEAFF. The CDR3 DNA reads as TGTGCCAGCAGTACTCAGGGGAGGAACACTGAAGCTTTCTTT.

V usage is TRBV4-1 and J usage is TRBJ2-3; D possibly corresponds to TRBD1 (5 bases). The V end lost 2 bases, the J end lost 7 bases, and 16 bases lay between the germline ends. CDR1 is MGHRA, CDR2 YSYEKL, per germline. The CDR3 has 15 residues. Here the CDR3 reads CASSQIYLKGNTQYF. In nucleotides, the CDR3 is TGCGCCAGCAGCCAAATATACTTGAAGGGGAATACGCAGTATTTT.

This chain uses TRBV30 with TRBJ2-5; D is perhaps TRBD1 or TRBD2 (5 bases each). V gave up 0 bases and J gave up 7 bases, with 9 bases separating them. CDR1 GTSNPN and CDR2 SVGIG come from the germline V gene (reference sequence). The CDR3 loop spans 12 amino acids. The CDR3 loop reads CAWSVGDGTQYF. The DNA of the CDR3 is TGTGCCTGGAGTGTTGGGGACGGGACCCAGTACTTC. Variable domain in full (rest from reference TRBV30 and TRBJ2-5): SQTIHQWPATLVQPVGSPLSLECTVEGTSNPNLYWYRQAAGRGLQLLFYSVGIGQISSEVPQNLSASRPQDRQFILSSKKLLLSDSGFYLCAWSVGDGTQYFGPGTRLLVL.

This clone was seen once. The rearrangement joins TRBV13 to TRBJ2-1; D is uncertain. The CDR3 is 16 amino acids. Trimming shortened V by 5 bases and J by 0 bases, and 14 bases separated the two germline ends. From germline, CDR1 is PRHDT and CDR2 FYEKMQ (reference sequence). The CDR3 DNA reads TGTGCCAGCAGCCCACGACGAGTGAGCTCCTACAATGAGCAGTTCTTC. Its protein product is CASSPRRVSSYNEQFF.

The gene calls are TRBV7-2 and TRBJ1-2; D not certain. Trimming took off 5 bases at V and 0 bases at J, with 13 bases between the two ends. The length of the CDR3 is 15 residues. Germline loops: CDR1 SGHTA, CDR2 FQGNSA. The chain's CDR3 is CASSGSRNPNYGYTF. The CDR3 bases are TGTGCCAGCAGCGGAAGCAGAAACCCTAACTATGGCTACACCTTC.

This chain joins TRBV27 and TRBJ2-7; 10 bases align to TRBD1. Germline CDR1 reads MNHEY; CDR2 reads SMNVEV (reference sequence). There are 15 residues in the CDR3. J was trimmed by 4 bases and V by 2 bases; bases with no gene match: 5. CDR3 bases: TGTGCCAGCAGTTTAAGACAGGGGGCGTTTTACGAGCAGTACTTC. This codes for CASSLRQGAFYEQYF.

This chain joins TRBV19 and TRBJ1-5; 10 bases match TRBD1. V lost 7 bases, J lost 7 bases, and 13 bases stayed unmatched. CDR3 length: 16 amino acids. Germline values: CDR1 LNHDA, CDR2 SQIVND (reference sequence). The CDR3 nucleotides read TGTGCCAGTATCCAGGGGACAGGGGCTTATTCCCAGCCCCAGCATTTT. Encoded protein: CASIQGTGAYSQPQHF.

The V and J genes are TRBV7-2 and TRBJ2-2; TRBD2 aligns across 10 bases. The V segment lost 3 bases and the J segment 6 bases; nucleotides outside the gene matches: 4. CDR3 length equals 15 residues. Germline-derived CDR1 and CDR2 are SGHTA and FQGNSA. The DNA for the CDR3 is TGTGCCAGCAGCTTCGCTAGCGGGGGAGCCGGGGAGCTGTTTTTT. It encodes CASSFASGGAGELFF.

The CDR3 DNA is TGTGCCAGCAGCTTGCCGGATTCGGGTTGGAAGAACACTGAAGCTTTCTTT. Encoded protein: CASSLPDSGWKNTEAFF. This rearrangement joins TRBV5-8 to TRBJ1-1, with unresolved D. CDR1 and CDR2 from the germline V gene are SGHTS and YDEGEE. V was trimmed by 1 base and J by 1 base, leaving 17 bases between them. The CDR3 covers 17 residues.

This chain uses TRBV5-4 with TRBJ1-3, with 7 bases aligning to TRBD1. V shed 3 bases and J 6 bases; nucleotides not matched to a gene: 3. The germline V gene encodes CDR1 SGHNT and CDR2 YYREEE (reference sequence). This CDR3 spans 13 amino acids. The CDR3 sequence: CASSSDRENTIYF. CDR3 DNA sequence: TGTGCCAGCAGCTCTGACAGGGAAAACACCATATATTTT.

This sequence joins TRBV7-8 and TRBJ1-1; TRBD1 aligns across 8 bases. Germline values: CDR1 SGHVS, CDR2 FQNEAQ. The trim removed 2 bases at V and 5 bases at J, leaving 4 bases unmatched. The CDR3 is 14 amino acids. The CDR3 DNA sequence: TGTGCCAGCAGCTTAAGGCGGACAGGGACTGAAGCTTTCTTT. This encodes CASSLRRTGTEAFF. Together with reference TRBV7-8 and TRBJ1-1, the CDR3 gives the full variable domain: GAGVSQSPRYKVAKRGQDVALRCDPISGHVSLFWYQQALGQGPEFLTYFQNEAQLDKSGLPSDRFFAERPEGSVSTLKIQRTQQEDSAVYLCASSLRRTGTEAFFGQGTRLTVV.

This chain joins TRBV6-5 and TRBJ1-6; D possibly corresponds to TRBD1 (6 bases). Per germline, CDR1 MNHEY and CDR2 SVGAGI. There are 15 residues in the CDR3. V dropped 0 bases and J dropped 10 bases, with 13 bases sitting between them. The CDR3 DNA reads as TGTGCCAGCAGTTACTCGGTAGGGGGACGGTCACCCCTCCACTTT. It codes for CASSYSVGGRSPLHF.

This clone turned up a few times. V gene TRBV6-5 combines with J gene TRBJ1-2; unclear D gene. CDR1 MNHEY and CDR2 SVGAGI come from the germline V gene. Between the trimmed V and J ends, which lost 7 bases and 0 bases, there was a span of 12 bases. There are 14 residues in the CDR3. CDR3 bases: TGTGCCAGCACCCCTGGGGTGGCTAACTATGGCTACACCTTC. Residues: CASTPGVANYGYTF.

The chain employs TRBV7-8 and TRBJ2-5, with a tentative D call TRBD2 (6 bases). Germline values: CDR1 SGHVS, CDR2 FQNEAQ. The CDR3 contains 15 residues. The germline V and J ends were trimmed by 1 base and 5 bases, with 14 bases remaining between them. The CDR3 sequence is CASSLGAGLRETQYF. The CDR3 DNA sequence: TGTGCCAGCAGCTTAGGAGCGGGTTTGCGGGAGACCCAGTACTTC.

The sample holds a few counts of this clone. The J gene is TRBJ1-3, the V gene TRBV5-6; D is unclear. V gave up 5 bases and J gave up 9 bases, with 12 bases separating them. This CDR3 has 12 residues. Germline CDR1 and CDR2: SGHDT and YYEEEE. CDR3 bases: TGTGCCAGCAGGGCCGCCGAGGGCACCATATATTTT. Its protein product is CASRAAEGTIYF.

The chain uses TRBV5-1 and TRBJ2-7; 10 bases line up with TRBD2. CDR3 size: 17 residues. The trim removed 3 bases at V and 2 bases at J, leaving 11 bases unmatched. From germline, CDR1 is SGHRS and CDR2 YFSETQ. The DNA of the CDR3 is TGCGCCAGCAGCTCGACACCTAGCGGGGGCAACCCCTACGAGCAGTACTTC. Protein product: CASSSTPSGGNPYEQYF.

This clone was detected a few times. The junction differs from germline at one of its ends, possibly a read error. The chain recombines TRBV6-5 with TRBJ1-2; possibly TRBD1 for D (5 bases). Germline V gene data show CDR1 as MNHEY and CDR2 as SVGAGI. The CDR3 totals 11 residues. The CDR3 region is CASSYRRESFF. In nucleotides, the CDR3 is TGTGCCAGCAGTTACCGCAGGGAGTCCTTCTTC.

This chain uses TRBV11-2 with TRBJ2-7, with D unclear. From germline, CDR1 is SGHAT and CDR2 FQNNGV. The CDR3 is 13 residues long. V was pared by 5 bases and J by 0 bases, with 8 bases between. The CDR3 nucleotides are TGTGCCAGCAGCCTCCCCGGCTCCTACGAGCAGTACTTC. This translates into CASSLPGSYEQYF.

The chain uses TRBV4-3 and TRBJ1-2; 7 positions agree with TRBD1. The CDR3 has 17 residues. V was clipped by 0 bases and J by 7 bases; unmatched bases: 14. Germline CDR1 LGHNA, CDR2 YSLEER. The CDR3 DNA reads as TGCGCCAGCAGCCAAGATTTAGTAAGGGGGCGTTCCGGTGGCTACACCTTC. Translation: CASSQDLVRGRSGGYTF.

This chain joins TRBV30 and TRBJ2-6, with D unclear. The germline CDR1 and CDR2 sequences are GTSNPN and SVGIG (reference sequence). Trimming shortened V by 4 bases and J by 0 bases, and 10 bases separated the two germline ends. This CDR3 spans 15 amino acids. The CDR3 DNA sequence: TGTGCCTGGACCCAGGACCTCTCTGGGGCCAACGTCCTGACTTTC. It is translated as CAWTQDLSGANVLTF.

The V call is TRBV30, the J call TRBJ1-2; TRBD1 matches at 7 bases. Germline trimming cut 4 bases from V and 4 bases from J; bases unmatched to any gene: 9. Germline V gene sequence: CDR1 GTSNPN, CDR2 SVGIG (reference sequence). The CDR3 consists of 14 residues. The chain's CDR3 is CAWTWYRGGYGYTF. The CDR3, as DNA: TGTGCCTGGACCTGGTACAGGGGAGGCTATGGCTACACCTTC.

This chain links TRBV19 with TRBJ2-5; the match to TRBD2 covers 7 bases. CDR3 length equals 16 residues. Germline-derived CDR1 and CDR2 are LNHDA and SQIVND (reference sequence). Trimming cost V 5 bases and J 1 base; bases outside gene matches: 10. CDR3 sequence: CASSPRASGSQETQYF. CDR3 nucleotides: TGTGCCAGTAGTCCCCGGGCTAGCGGATCCCAAGAGACCCAGTACTTC.

The rearrangement joins TRBV9 to TRBJ2-2; 8 nucleotides line up with TRBD1. Germline V CDR1 and CDR2: SGDLS, YYNGEE. The V segment lost 1 base and the J segment 1 base; nucleotides outside the gene matches: 3. This CDR3 is 16 amino acids long. CDR3 sequence (DNA): TGTGCCAGCAGCGTATCCGGGACAGGGAACACCGGGGAGCTGTTTTTT. It yields the protein CASSVSGTGNTGELFF.